This T cell receptor beta chain was retrieved from a study of shared clonotypes between healthy human individuals. Study as a whole: Per donor, CD8 memory used one plate, CD8 naive used two, CD4 memory used three and CD4 naive used three. Overall study findings and caveats: Against clonotypes common to all four donors, non-shared ones had lower generation probabilities.

A word on this clone: Its antigen is unidentified.

Clones were read by immunoSEQ multiplex PCR, and TCRdb kept only the in-frame ones, dropping some. The data contain 2 million to 3 million clones, more than 80% of them singletons. After removal of 7 bases from V and 3 bases from J, the junction contained 6 bases not matched to a gene. This CDR3 has 14 amino acids. Germline assignment: CDR1 MDHEN and CDR2 SYDVKM. The sequence was obtained from a young man in good health. The sample taken for sequencing was naive CD4+ T cells sorted from blood. As to subset: CD45RA+ positively selected. The chain is built from TRBV28 and TRBJ2-1; 7 bases match TRBD1. The CDR3 DNA follows: TGTGCCAGCACCTCAGGGGGTTACTACAATGAGCAGTTCTTC. Its translation is CASTSGGYYNEQFF.